This paragraph covers one TCR beta chain sequence. Its antigen remains unidentified. This record comes from a study of blood T cells in healthy people across ages. For the study at large: Template switching captured about one barcoded beta molecule per two T cells.

From germline, CDR1 is DFQATT and CDR2 SNEGSKA (reference sequence). V dropped 3 bases and J dropped 3; count of bases not matched to a gene: 8. The CDR3 runs to 15 residues. It was with a sample-barcoded 5' primer and a J-beta primer mix that a second PCR of roughly 6 to 12 cycles was run. TCRdb fed the 5' RACE reads into MiXCR, producing one record per CDR3 protein. The sample contains over 950,000 distinct CDR3 sequences, around two fifths of which appear only once. Study-level results: With age, beta diversity per million T cells declined roughly linearly, significantly by 30 to 40.

Those donating, healthy Caucasian individuals from Russia, were aged roughly 6 to 90. The sequence came from a man younger than 30 in good health. The specimen sequenced was blood. The V gene is TRBV20-1, the J gene TRBJ1-2, with 9 bases matching TRBD1. CDR3 region: CSASGQGKGDYGYTF. The CDR3, as DNA: TGCAGTGCTAGCGGACAGGGGAAGGGTGACTATGGCTACACCTTC.